The following is a T cell receptor (beta chain) sequence with its context. V dropped 6 bases and J dropped 6; count of bases not matched to a gene: 5. CDR1 and CDR2 from the germline V gene are MNHNS and SASEGT. CDR3 size: 14 residues. Using immunoSEQ multiplex PCR, the repertoire was profiled, and TCRdb retains in-frame clones only, with some absent. The sample shows over a million clones, 70% to 80% of them seen only once. This specimen comes from a study of shared clonotypes between healthy human individuals. The V gene is TRBV6-1, the J gene TRBJ1-4, with 9 positions matching TRBD1. The sample was memory CD4+ T cells sorted from blood. Subset here: CD45RA-negative fraction. The TCR was taken from a man younger than 35 in good health. The CDR3 nucleotides read TGTGCCAGCAGGGGAACAGGGGGCCATGAAAAACTGTTTTTT. Its protein is CASRGTGGHEKLFF.